This entry describes one TCR beta chain. Germline assignment: CDR1 MNHNY and CDR2 SVGAGI (reference sequence). The CDR3 is 14 residues long. The germline V and J ends were trimmed by 6 bases and 2 bases, with 14 bases remaining between them. These data come from a study of cytomegalovirus exposure and HLA in healthy donors. Primers for the PCR totalled 60 Vbeta and 13 Jbeta. Data came from immunoSEQ multiplex PCR; TCRdb stores just in-frame clones and leaves some out. The sample has about 120,000 clones; roughly 78% are singletons. The chain links TRBV6-6 to TRBJ2-7; the D gene is possibly TRBD2 (5 bases). The clonotype originates from a woman in her twenties or thirties in good health and CMV-seropositive. Material: PBMCs. In DNA form, the CDR3 reads TGTGCCAGCAGCCTCACGACTACCGCCTACGAGCAGTACTTC. Amino acids: CASSLTTTAYEQYF.